This T cell receptor (beta chain) is drawn from a study of OX40 agonist ivuxolimab in advanced cancers. As for the study in general: Patients were dosed with the agonistic anti-OX40 (CD134) antibody ivuxolimab.

Study-level findings and limits: It was not determined which antigens were specifically recognized by the peripheral T cells that had undergone clonal expansion.

In regard to this clone: Its antigen is as yet unknown.

Clones were sequenced by immunoSEQ multiplex PCR, and TCRdb holds only the in-frame ones, with some missing. This table has some 77,000 clones, around 83% appearing once. Germline V gene data show CDR1 as LNHDA and CDR2 as SQIVND (reference sequence). The CDR3 loop spans 16 amino acids. Trimming removed 4 bases from V and 0 bases from J, with 14 bases in between. V usage is TRBV19 and J usage is TRBJ2-3, with D hard to call. Material: CD4+ or CD8+ T cells sorted from blood, obtained in a trial of the OX40 agonist ivuxolimab. This TCR derives from an adult with an advanced solid tumor such as melanoma, head and neck, liver or kidney cancer. CDR3 coding DNA: TGTGCCAGTAGTAAAGGGCAGTTTTTCAGCACAGATACGCAGTATTTT. Translating gives CASSKGQFFSTDTQYF.